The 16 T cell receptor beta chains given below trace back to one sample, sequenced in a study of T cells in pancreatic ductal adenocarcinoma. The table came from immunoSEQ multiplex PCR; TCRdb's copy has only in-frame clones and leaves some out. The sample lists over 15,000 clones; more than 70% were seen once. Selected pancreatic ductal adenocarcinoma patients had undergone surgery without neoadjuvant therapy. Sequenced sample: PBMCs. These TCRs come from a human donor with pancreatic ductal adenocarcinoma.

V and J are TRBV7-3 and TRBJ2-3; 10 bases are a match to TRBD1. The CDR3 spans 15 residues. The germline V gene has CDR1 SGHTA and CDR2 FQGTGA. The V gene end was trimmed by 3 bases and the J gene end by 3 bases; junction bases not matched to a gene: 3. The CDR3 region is CASSLRTGGTDTQYF. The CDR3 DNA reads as TGTGCCAGCAGCTTGAGGACAGGGGGTACAGATACGCAGTATTTT.

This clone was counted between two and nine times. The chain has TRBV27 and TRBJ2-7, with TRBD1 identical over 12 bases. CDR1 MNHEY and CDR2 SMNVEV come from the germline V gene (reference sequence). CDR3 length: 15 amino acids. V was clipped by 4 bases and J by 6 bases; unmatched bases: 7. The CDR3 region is CASSSRDRGHGEQYF. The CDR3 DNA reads TGTGCCAGCAGTTCCCGGGACAGGGGGCATGGCGAGCAGTACTTC.

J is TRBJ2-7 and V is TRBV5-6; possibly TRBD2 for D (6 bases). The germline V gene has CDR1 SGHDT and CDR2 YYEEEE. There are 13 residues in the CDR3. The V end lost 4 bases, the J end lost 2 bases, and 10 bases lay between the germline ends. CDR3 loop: CASSPGTAYEQYF. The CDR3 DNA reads TGTGCCAGCAGCCCTGGGACTGCCTACGAGCAGTACTTC.

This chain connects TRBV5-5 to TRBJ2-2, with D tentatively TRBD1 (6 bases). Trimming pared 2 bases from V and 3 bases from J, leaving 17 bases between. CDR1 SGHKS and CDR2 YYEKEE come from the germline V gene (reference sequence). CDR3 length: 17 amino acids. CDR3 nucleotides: TGTGCCAGCAGCTTTGTGCTCCAGGGGCAATACACCGGGGAGCTGTTTTTT. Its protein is CASSFVLQGQYTGELFF.

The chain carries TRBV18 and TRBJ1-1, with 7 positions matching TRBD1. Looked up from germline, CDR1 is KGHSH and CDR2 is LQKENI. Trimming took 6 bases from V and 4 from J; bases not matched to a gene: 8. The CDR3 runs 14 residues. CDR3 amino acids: CASSQQGRSTEAFF. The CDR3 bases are TGTGCCAGCTCCCAACAGGGGCGAAGCACTGAAGCTTTCTTT. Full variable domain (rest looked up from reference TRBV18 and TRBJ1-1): NAGVMQNPRHLVRRRGQEARLRCSPMKGHSHVYWYRQLPEEGLKFMVYLQKENIIDESGMPKERFSAEFPKEGPSILRIQQVVRGDSAAYFCASSQQGRSTEAFFGQGTRLTVV.

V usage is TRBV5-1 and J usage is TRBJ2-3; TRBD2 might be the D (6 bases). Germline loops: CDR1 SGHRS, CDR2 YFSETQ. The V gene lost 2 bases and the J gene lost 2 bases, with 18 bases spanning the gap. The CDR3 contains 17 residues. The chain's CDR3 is CASSFPLGGEYTDTQYF. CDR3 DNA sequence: TGCGCCAGCAGCTTCCCTCTGGGCGGGGAGTACACAGATACGCAGTATTTT.

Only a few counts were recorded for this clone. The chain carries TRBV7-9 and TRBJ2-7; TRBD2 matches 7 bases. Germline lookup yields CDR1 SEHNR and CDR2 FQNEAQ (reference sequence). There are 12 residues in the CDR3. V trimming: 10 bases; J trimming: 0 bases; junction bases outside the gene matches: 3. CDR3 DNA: TGTGCCACCCAGCGGGGCTCCTACGAGCAGTACTTC. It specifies CATQRGSYEQYF.

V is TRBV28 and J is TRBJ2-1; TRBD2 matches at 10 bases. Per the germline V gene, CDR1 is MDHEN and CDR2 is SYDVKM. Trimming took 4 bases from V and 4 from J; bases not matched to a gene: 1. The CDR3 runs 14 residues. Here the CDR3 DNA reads TGTGCCAGCAGTTCTAGCGGGGGATACAATGAGCAGTTCTTC. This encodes CASSSSGGYNEQFF.

CDR3 nucleotides: TGTGCCAGCAGTTACTCCCGACAGCAAAATTCACCCCTCCACTTT. Its translation: CASSYSRQQNSPLHF. The chain couples TRBV6-6 to TRBJ1-6; D is possibly TRBD1 (5 bases). The CDR3 spans 15 residues. Germline values: CDR1 MNHNY, CDR2 SVGAGI (reference sequence). V was trimmed by 0 bases and J by 7 bases, leaving 10 bases between them.

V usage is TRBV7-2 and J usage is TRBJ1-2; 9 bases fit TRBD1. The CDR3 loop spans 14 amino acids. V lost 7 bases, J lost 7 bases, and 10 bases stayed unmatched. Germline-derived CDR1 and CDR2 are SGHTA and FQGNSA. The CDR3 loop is CASNPDRGMGGYTF. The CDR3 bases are TGTGCCAGCAACCCGGACAGGGGCATGGGTGGCTACACCTTC.

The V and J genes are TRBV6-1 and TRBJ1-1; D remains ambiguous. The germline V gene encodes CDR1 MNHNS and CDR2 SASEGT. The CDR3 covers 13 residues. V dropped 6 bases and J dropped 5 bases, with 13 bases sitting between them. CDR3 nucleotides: TGTGCCAGCAGGTTGGAGGGAGGGACTGAAGCTTTCTTT. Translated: CASRLEGGTEAFF.

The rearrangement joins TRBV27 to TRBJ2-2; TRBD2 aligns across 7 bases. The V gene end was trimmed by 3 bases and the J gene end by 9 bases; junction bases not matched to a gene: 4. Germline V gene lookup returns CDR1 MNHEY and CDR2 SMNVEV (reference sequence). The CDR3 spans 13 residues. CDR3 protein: CASSFRGGRELFF. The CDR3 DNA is TGTGCCAGCAGTTTTCGCGGGGGACGGGAGCTGTTTTTT.

Here the CDR3 reads CASSLGGKVVQLFF. The CDR3 region has the DNA TGTGCCAGCAGCTTGGGCGGAAAGGTCGTGCAACTGTTTTTT. The gene calls are TRBV5-5 and TRBJ1-4; no definite D call. Germline CDR1 is SGHKS and CDR2 is YYEKEE (reference sequence). With 0 bases removed from V and 12 bases from J, the gap between germline ends came to 15 bases. There are 14 residues in the CDR3.

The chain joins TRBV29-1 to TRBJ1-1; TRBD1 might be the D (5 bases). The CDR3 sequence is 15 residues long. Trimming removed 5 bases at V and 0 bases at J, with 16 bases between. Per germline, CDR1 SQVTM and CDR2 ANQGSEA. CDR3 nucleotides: TGCAGCGTTTGGGGCTTCAGGAACCTGAACACTGAAGCTTTCTTT. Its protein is CSVWGFRNLNTEAFF.

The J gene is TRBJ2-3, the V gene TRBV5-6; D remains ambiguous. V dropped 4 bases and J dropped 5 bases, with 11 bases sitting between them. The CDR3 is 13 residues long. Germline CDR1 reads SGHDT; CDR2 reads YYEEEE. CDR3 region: CASSPGSGDTQYF. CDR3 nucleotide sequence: TGTGCCAGCAGCCCCGGGTCGGGAGATACGCAGTATTTT.

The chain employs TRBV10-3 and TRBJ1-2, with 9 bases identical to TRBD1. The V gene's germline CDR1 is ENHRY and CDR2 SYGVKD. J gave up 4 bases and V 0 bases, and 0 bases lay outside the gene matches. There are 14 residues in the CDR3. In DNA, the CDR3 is TGTGCCATCAGTGAGTCGACAGGGGGCTATGGCTACACCTTC. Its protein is CAISESTGGYGYTF.